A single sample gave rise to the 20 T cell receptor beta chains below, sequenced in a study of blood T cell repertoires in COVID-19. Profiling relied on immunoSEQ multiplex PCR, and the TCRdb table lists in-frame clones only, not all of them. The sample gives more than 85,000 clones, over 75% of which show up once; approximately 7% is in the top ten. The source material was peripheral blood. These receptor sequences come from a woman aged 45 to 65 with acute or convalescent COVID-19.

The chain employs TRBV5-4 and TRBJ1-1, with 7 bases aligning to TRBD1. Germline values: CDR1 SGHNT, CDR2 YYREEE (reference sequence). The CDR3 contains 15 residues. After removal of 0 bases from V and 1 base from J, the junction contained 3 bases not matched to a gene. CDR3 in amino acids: CASSLARTGNTEAFF. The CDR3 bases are TGTGCCAGCAGCTTGGCTCGGACAGGGAACACTGAAGCTTTCTTT. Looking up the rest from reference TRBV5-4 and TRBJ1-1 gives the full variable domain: ETGVTQSPTHLIKTRGQQVTLRCSSQSGHNTVSWYQQALGQGPQFIFQYYREEENGRGNFPPRFSGLQFPNYSSELNVNALELDDSALYLCASSLARTGNTEAFFGQGTRLTVV.

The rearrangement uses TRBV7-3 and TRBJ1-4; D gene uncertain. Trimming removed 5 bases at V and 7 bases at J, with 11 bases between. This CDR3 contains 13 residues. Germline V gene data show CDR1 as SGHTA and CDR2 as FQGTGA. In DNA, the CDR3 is TGTGCCAGCAGCCCGGCCCCGGGTGAAAAACTGTTTTTT. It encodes CASSPAPGEKLFF.

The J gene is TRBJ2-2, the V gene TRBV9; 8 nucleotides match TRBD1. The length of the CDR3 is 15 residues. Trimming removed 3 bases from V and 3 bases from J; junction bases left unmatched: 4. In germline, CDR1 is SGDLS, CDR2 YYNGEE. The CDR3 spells CASSARTGHTGELFF. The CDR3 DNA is TGTGCCAGCAGCGCCCGGACAGGGCACACCGGGGAGCTGTTTTTT.

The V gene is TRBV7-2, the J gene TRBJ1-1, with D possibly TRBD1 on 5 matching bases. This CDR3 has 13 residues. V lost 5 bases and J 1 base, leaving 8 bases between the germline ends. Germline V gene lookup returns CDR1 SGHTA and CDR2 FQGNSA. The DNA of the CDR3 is TGTGCCAGCAGCCCACAGGCGAACACTGAAGCTTTCTTT. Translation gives CASSPQANTEAFF.

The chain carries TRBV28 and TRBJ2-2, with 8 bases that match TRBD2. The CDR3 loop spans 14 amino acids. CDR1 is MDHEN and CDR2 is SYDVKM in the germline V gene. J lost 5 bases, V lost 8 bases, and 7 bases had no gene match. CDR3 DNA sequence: TGTGCCAGCCACCGCGGGGGGAGGACCGGGGAGCTGTTTTTT. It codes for CASHRGGRTGELFF. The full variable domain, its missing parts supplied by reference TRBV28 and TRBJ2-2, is DVKVTQSSRYLVKRTGEKVFLECVQDMDHENMFWYRQDPGLGLRLIYFSYDVKMKEKGDIPEGYSVSREKKERFSLILESASTNQTSMYLCASHRGGRTGELFFGEGSRLTVL.

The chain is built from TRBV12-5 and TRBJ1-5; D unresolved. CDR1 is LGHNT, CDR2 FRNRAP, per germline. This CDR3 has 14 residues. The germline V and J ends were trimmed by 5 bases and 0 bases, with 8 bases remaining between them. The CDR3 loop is CASGAVNSNQPQHF. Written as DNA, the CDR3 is TGTGCTAGTGGTGCAGTCAATAGCAATCAGCCCCAGCATTTT.

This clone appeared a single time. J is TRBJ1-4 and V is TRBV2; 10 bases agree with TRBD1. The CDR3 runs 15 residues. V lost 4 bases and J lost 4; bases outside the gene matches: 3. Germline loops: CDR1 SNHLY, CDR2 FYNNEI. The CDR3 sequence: CASSATGGDNEKLFF. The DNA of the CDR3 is TGTGCCAGCAGTGCGACAGGGGGCGATAATGAAAAACTGTTTTTT.

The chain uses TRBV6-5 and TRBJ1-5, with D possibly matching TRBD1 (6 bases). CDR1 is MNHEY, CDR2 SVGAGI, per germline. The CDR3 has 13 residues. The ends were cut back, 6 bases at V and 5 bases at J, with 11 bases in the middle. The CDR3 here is CASRVSGDQPQHF. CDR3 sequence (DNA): TGTGCCAGCAGGGTGTCAGGGGATCAGCCCCAGCATTTT.

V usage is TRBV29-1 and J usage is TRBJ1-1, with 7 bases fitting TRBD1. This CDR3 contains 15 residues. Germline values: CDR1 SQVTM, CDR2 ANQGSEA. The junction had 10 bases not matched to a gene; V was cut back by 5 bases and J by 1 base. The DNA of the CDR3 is TGCAGCGTTTGGCCCAGGGGGAGTGAGAACACTGAAGCTTTCTTT. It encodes CSVWPRGSENTEAFF.

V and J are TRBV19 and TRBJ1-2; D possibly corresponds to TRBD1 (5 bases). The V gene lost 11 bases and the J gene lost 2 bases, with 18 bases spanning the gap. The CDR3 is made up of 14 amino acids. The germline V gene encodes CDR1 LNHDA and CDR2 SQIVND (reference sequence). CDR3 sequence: CASKKGPGNYGYTF. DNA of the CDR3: TGTGCCTCCAAAAAAGGGCCAGGGAACTATGGCTACACCTTC.

This CDR3 reads CASSLGGVNSPLHF. DNA of the CDR3: TGTGCCAGCAGCCTAGGCGGGGTTAATTCACCCCTCCACTTT. The chain joins TRBV3-1 (or the pseudogene TRBV3-2) to TRBJ1-6; D is unresolved. CDR3 length: 14 amino acids. V lost 4 bases and J 6 bases, leaving 10 bases between the germline ends. Germline V gene data show CDR1 as LGHDT and CDR2 as YNNKEL (reference sequence).

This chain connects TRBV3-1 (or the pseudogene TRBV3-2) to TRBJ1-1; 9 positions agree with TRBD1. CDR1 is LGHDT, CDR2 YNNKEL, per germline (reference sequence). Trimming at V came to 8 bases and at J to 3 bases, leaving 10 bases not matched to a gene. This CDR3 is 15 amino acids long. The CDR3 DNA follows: TGTGCCAGCGGGGACAGGGTTAACGGGGACACTGAAGCTTTCTTT. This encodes CASGDRVNGDTEAFF.

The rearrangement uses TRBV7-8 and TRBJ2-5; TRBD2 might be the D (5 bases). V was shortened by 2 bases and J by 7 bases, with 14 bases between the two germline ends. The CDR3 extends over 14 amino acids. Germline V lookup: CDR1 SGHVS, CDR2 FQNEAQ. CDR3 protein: CASSLMSLGGTQYF. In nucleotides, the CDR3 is TGTGCCAGCAGCTTAATGAGCCTAGGAGGGACCCAGTACTTC.

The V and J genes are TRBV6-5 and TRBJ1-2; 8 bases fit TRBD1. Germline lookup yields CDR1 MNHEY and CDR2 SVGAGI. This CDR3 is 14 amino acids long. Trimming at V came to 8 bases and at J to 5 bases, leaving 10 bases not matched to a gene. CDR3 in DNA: TGTGCCAGCCGACTCAGGGGGCTAACATATGGCTACACCTTC. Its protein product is CASRLRGLTYGYTF.

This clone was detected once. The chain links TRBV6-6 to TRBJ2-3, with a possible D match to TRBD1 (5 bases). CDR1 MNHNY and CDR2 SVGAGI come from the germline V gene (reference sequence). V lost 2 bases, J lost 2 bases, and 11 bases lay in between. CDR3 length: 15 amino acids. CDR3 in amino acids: CASSYPLTDTDTQYF. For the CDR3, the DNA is TGTGCCAGCAGTTACCCCTTGACAGACACAGATACGCAGTATTTT.

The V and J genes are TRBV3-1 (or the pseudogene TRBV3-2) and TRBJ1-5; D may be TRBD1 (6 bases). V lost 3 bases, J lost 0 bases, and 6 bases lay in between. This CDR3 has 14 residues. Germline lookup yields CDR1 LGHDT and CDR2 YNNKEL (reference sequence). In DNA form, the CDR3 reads TGTGCCAGCAGCCAGGACAGTAGCAATCAGCCCCAGCATTTT. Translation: CASSQDSSNQPQHF.

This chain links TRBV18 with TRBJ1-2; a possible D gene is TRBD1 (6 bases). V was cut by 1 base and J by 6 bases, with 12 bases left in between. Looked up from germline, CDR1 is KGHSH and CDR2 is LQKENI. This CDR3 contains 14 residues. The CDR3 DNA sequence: TGTGCCAGCTCACCACAAACAGGGAGCGATGGCTACACCTTC. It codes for CASSPQTGSDGYTF.

CDR3 in DNA: TGTGCCAGCAGCTTTTATCCAGATACGCAGTATTTT. As protein: CASSFYPDTQYF. This rearrangement joins TRBV5-6 to TRBJ2-3; D is uncertain. In germline, CDR1 is SGHDT, CDR2 YYEEEE. CDR3 length equals 12 residues. Trimming removed 2 bases from V and 4 bases from J, with 5 bases in between. Full variable domain (remainder filled in from reference TRBV5-6 and TRBJ2-3): DAGVTQSPTHLIKTRGQQVTLRCSPKSGHDTVSWYQQALGQGPQFIFQYYEEEERQRGNFPDRFSGHQFPNYSSELNVNALLLGDSALYLCASSFYPDTQYFGPGTRLTVL.

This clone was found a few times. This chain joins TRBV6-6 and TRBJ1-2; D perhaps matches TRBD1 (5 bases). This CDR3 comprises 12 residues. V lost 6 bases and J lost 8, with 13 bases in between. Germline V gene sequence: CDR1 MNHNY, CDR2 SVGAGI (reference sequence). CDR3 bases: TGTGCCAGCAGCCCGAGGCAGGGCGGCTACACCTTC. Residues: CASSPRQGGYTF.

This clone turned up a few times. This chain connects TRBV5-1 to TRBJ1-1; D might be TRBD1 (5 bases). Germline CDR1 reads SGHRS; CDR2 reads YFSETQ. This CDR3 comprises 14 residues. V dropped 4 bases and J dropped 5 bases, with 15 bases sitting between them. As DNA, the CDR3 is TGCGCCAGCAGCCGGGAGGGGTTGAGAACTGAAGCTTTCTTT. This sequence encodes CASSREGLRTEAFF. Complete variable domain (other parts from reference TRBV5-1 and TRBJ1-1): KAGVTQTPRYLIKTRGQQVTLSCSPISGHRSVSWYQQTPGQGLQFLFEYFSETQRNKGNFPGRFSGRQFSNSRSEMNVSTLELGDSALYLCASSREGLRTEAFFGQGTRLTVV.